This TCR beta chain emerged from a study of blood T cell repertoires in COVID-19. Per the original methods: Reference gene primer amplification in the assay estimated nucleated cell counts. The method was immunoSEQ multiplex PCR; TCRdb's version includes in-frame clones alone and lacks a portion of them. V and J calls and clone size are copied from that table; D and trimming were computed from the DNA. Of about 150,000 clones listed, approximately 91% are singletons. The ends were cut back, 2 bases at V and 1 base at J, with 5 bases in the middle. The germline V gene encodes CDR1 MNHEY and CDR2 SVGAGI. CDR3 size: 13 residues. Enrollment of patients from Seattle took place during active infection, with longitudinal follow-up.

J is TRBJ1-1 and V is TRBV6-5; D is ambiguous. The receptor's source is a man aged 18 to 30 with COVID-19, enrolled during active disease. Sequencing was performed on peripheral blood. CDR3 protein: CASSYGPNTEAFF. In DNA form, the CDR3 reads TGTGCCAGCAGTTACGGGCCGAACACTGAAGCTTTCTTT.